This TCR beta chain was profiled in a study of shared clonotypes between healthy human individuals. Study-level information: Samples came from two female and three male donors aged 18 to 49.

Profiled with immunoSEQ multiplex PCR; TCRdb holds only in-frame clones, not every one. Here the sample spans 2 million to 2.5 million clones, 90% to 96% being singletons. V was pared by 2 bases and J by 3 bases, with 5 bases between. From germline, CDR1 is LNHDA and CDR2 SQIVND (reference sequence). This CDR3 comprises 13 residues. The rearrangement links TRBV19 to TRBJ1-5, with unresolved D. The source material was naive CD4+ T cells sorted from blood. Indicated subset: CD45RA+ positively selected. The clonotype comes from a man younger than 30 in good health. In nucleotides, the CDR3 is TGTGCCAGTAGTATAATTCCCAATCAGCCCCAGCATTTT. Its protein is CASSIIPNQPQHF.